The entry below gives a single T cell receptor (beta chain) sequence along with its context. The data were obtained in a study of blood T cell repertoires in COVID-19. The method was immunoSEQ multiplex PCR; TCRdb's version includes in-frame clones alone and lacks a portion of them. The top ten hold 4.3% of the sample, which has hundreds of thousands of clones, around 84% seen once. Across 24 US areas, participants ranged in age from about 18 to 90 years. The source of this sequence is a man aged 25-45 years with acute COVID-19. Sequenced material: PBMCs or T cells enriched from blood (not recorded which).

The CDR3 protein is CASSQDNGGGAGNEQFF. The CDR3 coding sequence is TGTGCCAGCAGCCAAGATAACGGCGGGGGGGCCGGTAATGAGCAGTTCTTC. The V call is TRBV4-2, the J call TRBJ2-1; 9 bases align to TRBD2. CDR1 and CDR2 (germline): LGHNA, YNFKEQ. The junction had 10 bases not matched to a gene; V was cut back by 0 bases and J by 7 bases. This CDR3 is 17 amino acids long.